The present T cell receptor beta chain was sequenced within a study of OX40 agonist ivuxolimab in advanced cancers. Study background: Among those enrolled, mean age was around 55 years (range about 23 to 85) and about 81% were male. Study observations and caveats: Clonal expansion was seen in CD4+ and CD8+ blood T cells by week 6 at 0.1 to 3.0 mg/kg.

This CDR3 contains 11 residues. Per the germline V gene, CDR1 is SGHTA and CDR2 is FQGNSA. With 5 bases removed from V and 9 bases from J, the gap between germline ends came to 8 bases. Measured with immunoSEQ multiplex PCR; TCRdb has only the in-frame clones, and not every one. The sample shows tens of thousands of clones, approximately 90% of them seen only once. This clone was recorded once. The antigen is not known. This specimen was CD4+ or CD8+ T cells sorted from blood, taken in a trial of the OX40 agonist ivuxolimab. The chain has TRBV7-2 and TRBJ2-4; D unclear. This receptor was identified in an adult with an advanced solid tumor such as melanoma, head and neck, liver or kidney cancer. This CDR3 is CASSQTSIQYF. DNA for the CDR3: TGTGCCAGCAGCCAGACGAGCATTCAGTACTTC.